This entry features one T cell receptor beta chain sequence. TCRdb's table, derived via immunoSEQ multiplex PCR, lists solely in-frame clones and lacks some. The sample lists about 82,000 clones; about 82% were seen once. These data are taken from a study of blood T cell repertoires in COVID-19. Study at large: Sources were T cells, B-cell-depleted T cells, or PBMCs; the material itself was cDNA or gDNA.

Germline V CDR1 and CDR2: MNHNS, SASEGT. The ends lost 1 base at V and 8 bases at J; junction bases unmatched: 10. The CDR3 totals 16 residues. The chain carries TRBV6-1 and TRBJ2-1; 8 positions agree with TRBD2. The material sequenced was peripheral blood. The receptor comes from a man older than 75 with active or convalescent COVID-19. The CDR3 here is CASSEVFAGGGDEQFF. As DNA, the CDR3 is TGTGCCAGCAGTGAAGTTTTCGCGGGAGGCGGCGATGAGCAGTTCTTC.